This TCR beta chain comes out of a study of cytomegalovirus exposure and HLA in healthy donors. As for the study in general: Early released data comprised some 91 million unique TCRs from HLA-typed donors.

The germline gives CDR1 SGHNT, CDR2 YYREEE (reference sequence). V lost 2 bases to trimming and J lost 0 bases, with 3 bases between them. This CDR3 is 12 amino acids long. Only one count was recorded for this clone. The antigen is undetermined. Use of 60 Vbeta and 13 Jbeta primers characterized the PCR. Profiled with immunoSEQ multiplex PCR; TCRdb holds only in-frame clones, not every one. The table shows approximately 100,000 clones, with 78% occurring only once. Study-wide results and caveats: Under in vitro conditions, three CMV-associated chains were confirmed as specific for CMV antigens. As immune exposure information, only CMV serostatus was available. HLA restriction was apparent for most CMV-associated TCR beta chains in a later analysis.

V gene TRBV5-4 combines with J gene TRBJ2-7; D call uncertain. This TCR was recovered from a woman in her 40s in good health and CMV-seronegative. Source material: PBMCs. The CDR3 DNA sequence: TGTGCCAGCAGCTTTAGCTCCTACGAGCAGTACTTC. It is translated as CASSFSSYEQYF. Full variable domain (rest looked up from reference TRBV5-4 and TRBJ2-7): ETGVTQSPTHLIKTRGQQVTLRCSSQSGHNTVSWYQQALGQGPQFIFQYYREEENGRGNFPPRFSGLQFPNYSSELNVNALELDDSALYLCASSFSSYEQYFGPGTRLTVT.